The clone carrying this TCR beta chain was counted a single time. V lost 2 bases, J lost 2 bases, and 7 bases lay in between. The CDR3 is made up of 13 amino acids. CDR1 and CDR2 from the germline V gene are SGDLS and YYNGEE. This record comes from a study of graft-versus-host responses after intestinal transplantation. Some clones are missing from TCRdb's copy, which holds only in-frame ones; the method was immunoSEQ multiplex PCR. The profile shows about 9,700 clones, approximately 30% of them singletons. The specimen comprised alloreactive CD4+ T cells from a mixed lymphocyte reaction culture, sampled before transplantation. Subset noted: CFSE-low proliferating T cells sorted from roughly 6-day pre-transplant mixed lymphocyte reaction (GvH or HvG direction). The sequence was collected from a human patient who was an organ donor for intestinal transplantation. The V call is TRBV9, the J call TRBJ1-2; D remains ambiguous. Here the CDR3 DNA reads TGTGCCAGCAGCGTTGGGGTCAACTATGGCTACACCTTC. It codes for CASSVGVNYGYTF.